This T cell receptor (beta chain) was obtained from a study of blood T cells in healthy people across ages. The CDR3 is 15 amino acids. Losses at the gene ends were 2 bases for V and 0 bases for J; bases not matched to a gene: 3. With a J-beta primer mix and a sample-barcoded 5' primer, a second PCR ran roughly 7 to 11 cycles. Tagging of each cDNA molecule was performed by a template-switch adaptor with 12 random nucleotides. TCRdb re-called the 5' RACE reads through MiXCR, storing one row per CDR3 protein. The table includes around 520,000 distinct CDR3 sequences, around 27% detected once. This sample also appeared in a second study, on T cells of mothers and their children. That source reports: Thymic selection molds TCR recombination output in a comparable way in related and unrelated pairs.

Sequenced input: blood. The chain uses TRBV12-3 or TRBV12-4 and TRBJ1-1; 7 bases are a match to TRBD1. This receptor was identified in a boy aged 2 to 9 in good health. The CDR3 loop reads CASSLLQGLNTEAFF. The CDR3 nucleotides are TGTGCCAGCAGTTTATTACAGGGGTTGAACACTGAAGCTTTCTTT.